The sequence of this T cell receptor (beta chain) was determined in a study of cytomegalovirus exposure and HLA in healthy donors. Turning to the study itself: A data release that came early held approximately 92 million unique TCRs from HLA-typed donors. General study points: Later analysis identified several of the most significant clusters that appeared linked to common viral pathogens. Productive status was seen about 90% or about 30% of the time for most TCR beta V segments in an earlier analysis.

Note on this clone: Its antigen is as yet unknown.

The CDR3 contains 14 residues. Germline assignment: CDR1 MNHEY and CDR2 SMNVEV (reference sequence). Trimming removed 5 bases from V and 11 bases from J; junction bases left unmatched: 10. Healthy bone marrow donors made up the cohort. The PCR made use of 60 Vbeta and 13 Jbeta primers. Method: immunoSEQ multiplex PCR; TCRdb's copy keeps in-frame clones and lacks some. The table lists roughly 150,000 clones, 65% to 80% of them singletons. The chain joins TRBV27 to TRBJ2-5; 11 positions agree with TRBD2. The TCR originated in a man aged 25-45 years in good health and CMV-seronegative. The sample comprised PBMCs. The CDR3 is CASSATSGGLKQYF. DNA for the CDR3: TGTGCCAGCAGTGCAACTAGCGGGGGCCTCAAACAGTACTTC.